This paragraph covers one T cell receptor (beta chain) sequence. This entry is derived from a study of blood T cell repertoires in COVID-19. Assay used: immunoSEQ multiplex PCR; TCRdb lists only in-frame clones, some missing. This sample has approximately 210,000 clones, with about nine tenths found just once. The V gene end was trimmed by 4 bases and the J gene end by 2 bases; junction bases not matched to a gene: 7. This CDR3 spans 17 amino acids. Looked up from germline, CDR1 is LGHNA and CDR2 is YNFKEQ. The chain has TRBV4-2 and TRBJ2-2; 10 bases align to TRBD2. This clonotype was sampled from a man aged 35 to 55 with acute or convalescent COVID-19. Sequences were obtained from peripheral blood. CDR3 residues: CASSRAGLATNTGELFF. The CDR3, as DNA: TGTGCCAGCAGCCGGGCGGGACTAGCGACCAACACCGGGGAGCTGTTTTTT.